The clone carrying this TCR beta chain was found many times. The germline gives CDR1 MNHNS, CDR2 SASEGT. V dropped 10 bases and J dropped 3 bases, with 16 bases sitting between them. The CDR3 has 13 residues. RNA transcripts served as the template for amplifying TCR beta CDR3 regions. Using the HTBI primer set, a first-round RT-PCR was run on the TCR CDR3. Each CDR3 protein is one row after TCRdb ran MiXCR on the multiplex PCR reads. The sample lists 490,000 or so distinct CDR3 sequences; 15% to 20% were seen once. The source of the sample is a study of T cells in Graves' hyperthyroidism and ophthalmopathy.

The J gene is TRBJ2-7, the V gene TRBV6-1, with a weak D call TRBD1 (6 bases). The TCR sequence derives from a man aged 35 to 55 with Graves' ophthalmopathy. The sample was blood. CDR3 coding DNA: TGTGCCACGACCGGGACACCCGACTACGAGCAGTACTTC. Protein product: CATTGTPDYEQYF.